The rows below give T cell receptor beta chains drawn from one sample of a study of blood T cell repertoires in COVID-19. Repertoires were generated with immunoSEQ multiplex PCR, while TCRdb's copy carries only in-frame clones and drops some. The sample contains approximately 270,000 clones, approximately 85% of which appear only once. Sequenced: PBMCs or T cells enriched from blood (not recorded which). These receptors originate from a woman in her fifties or sixties who had recovered from COVID-19. Each CDR3 is given with its conserved first and last residue. D genes are given only for firm matches. Size tells how often a clone was seen (once, few, many) or the class of an expanded clone, and some rows leave it out.

abundance | j_gene | d_gene | v_gene | CDR3nt | CDR3aa
NA | TRBJ2-4 | NA | TRBV27 | TGTGCCAGCAGTTCACACATCGCCAAAAACATTCAGTACTTC | CASSSHIAKNIQYF
NA | TRBJ2-7 | TRBD2 | TRBV2 | TGTGCCAGCAGCCTGGGACTAGCGGGAACCTACGAGCAGTACTTC | CASSLGLAGTYEQYF
NA | TRBJ2-3 | NA | TRBV5-1 | TGCGCCAGCAGCACAAAACAGGGAGATACGCAGTATTTT | CASSTKQGDTQYF
NA | TRBJ2-7 | NA | TRBV30 | TGTGCCTGGAGTCAGGGACTTCCCTACGAGCAGTACTTC | CAWSQGLPYEQYF
NA | TRBJ1-1 | TRBD1 | TRBV6-5 | TGTGCCAGCAGCCGACAGGGTGTCCCTGAAGCTTTCTTT | CASSRQGVPEAFF
NA | TRBJ2-2 | NA | TRBV7-9 | TGTGCCAGCAGCTTAGTTGGGAGGACTAACACCGGGGAGCTGTTTTTT | CASSLVGRTNTGELFF
NA | TRBJ2-3 | NA | TRBV14 | TGTGCCAGCAGCCAAGACGGGGGAGATACGCAGTATTTT | CASSQDGGDTQYF
NA | TRBJ2-1 | TRBD2 | TRBV27 | TGTGCCAGCGTCCGGGGGGAGGGGTTCGGCAATGAGCAGTTCTTC | CASVRGEGFGNEQFF
few | TRBJ2-3 | TRBD2 | TRBV7-9 | TGTGCCAGCAGTCAAAACAGCGGGAGTATTGCAGATACGCAGTATTTT | CASSQNSGSIADTQYF
NA | TRBJ2-3 | NA | TRBV13 | TGTGCCAGCAGCCTCAACCTGGGCCACACAGATACGCAGTATTTT | CASSLNLGHTDTQYF
few | TRBJ1-6 | TRBD1 | TRBV7-6 | TGTGCCAGCAGCTTAGCGGTACAGGGGAGTGGTTCACCCCTCCACTTT | CASSLAVQGSGSPLHF
NA | TRBJ2-1 | NA | TRBV7-9 | TGTGCCAGCAGCTTAGATGGCGGCAATGAGCAGTTCTTC | CASSLDGGNEQFF
NA | TRBJ2-3 | TRBD2 | TRBV9 | TGTGCCAGCAGCGGCCCAACTAGCGGGGGCCCAGATACGCAGTATTTT | CASSGPTSGGPDTQYF
NA | TRBJ1-1 | NA | TRBV12-3/TRBV12-4 | TGTGCCAGCAGAGGACAGCTGAACACTGAAGCTTTCTTT | CASRGQLNTEAFF